The entry below describes one T cell receptor beta chain. Its antigen is unknown. This sample stems from a study of shared clonotypes between healthy human individuals. Some clones are missing from TCRdb's copy, which holds only in-frame ones; the method was immunoSEQ multiplex PCR. The sample records some 650,000 clones, about 96% being singletons. Overall study results and limits: Among donors, sharing of clonotypes was expected to be affected by sequencing depth. Unshared clonotypes carried lower generation probabilities than those common to all four donors. Among several donors, 4.5% to 5.5% of naive CD4 clonotypes were found in common.

CDR1 is LNHDA and CDR2 is SQIVND in the germline V gene (reference sequence). This CDR3 is built from 15 residues. V shed 7 bases, J shed 7 bases, and the junction held 13 bases outside the gene matches. The chain has TRBV19 and TRBJ2-5; TRBD2 aligns across 9 bases. The sample taken for sequencing was naive CD4+ T cells sorted from blood. Sample subset: CD45RA+ positively selected. The receptor was derived from a woman aged 30 to 39 in good health. CDR3 amino acids: CASTRGSGSSGTQYF. Written as DNA, the CDR3 is TGTGCCAGTACCAGGGGTAGCGGGAGCTCTGGGACCCAGTACTTC.